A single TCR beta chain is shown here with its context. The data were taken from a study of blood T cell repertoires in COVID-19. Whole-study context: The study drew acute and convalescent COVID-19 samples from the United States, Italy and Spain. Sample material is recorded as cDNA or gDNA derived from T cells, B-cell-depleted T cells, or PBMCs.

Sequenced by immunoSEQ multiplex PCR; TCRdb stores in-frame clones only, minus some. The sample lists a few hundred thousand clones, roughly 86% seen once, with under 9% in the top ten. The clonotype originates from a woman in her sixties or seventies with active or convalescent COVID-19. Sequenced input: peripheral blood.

CDR3 DNA sequence: TGTGCCAGCAGCTTAGAGAGGCGTGCGAACACCGGGGAGCTGTTTTTT. Translated, it gives CASSLERRANTGELFF. This rearrangement joins TRBV7-2 to TRBJ2-2; unclear D gene. Trimming removed 1 base at V and 0 bases at J, with 9 bases between. In germline, CDR1 is SGHTA, CDR2 FQGNSA. The CDR3 is made up of 16 amino acids.